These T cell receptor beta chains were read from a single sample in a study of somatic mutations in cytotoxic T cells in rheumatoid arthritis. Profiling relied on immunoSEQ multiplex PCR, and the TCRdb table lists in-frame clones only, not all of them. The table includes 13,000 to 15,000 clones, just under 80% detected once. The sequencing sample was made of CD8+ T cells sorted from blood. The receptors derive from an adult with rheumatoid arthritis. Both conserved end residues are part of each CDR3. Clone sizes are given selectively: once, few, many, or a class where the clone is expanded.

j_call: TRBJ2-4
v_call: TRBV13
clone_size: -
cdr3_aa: CASSSQGHGLAKNIQYF

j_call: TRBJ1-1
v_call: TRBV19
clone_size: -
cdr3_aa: CASNMGGVTEAFF

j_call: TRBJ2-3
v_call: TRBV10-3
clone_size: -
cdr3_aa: CAISVGQAGTDTQYF

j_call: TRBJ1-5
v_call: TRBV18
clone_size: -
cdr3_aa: CASSQGGPRSNQPQHF

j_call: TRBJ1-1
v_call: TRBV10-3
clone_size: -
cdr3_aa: CANSGRMNTEAFF

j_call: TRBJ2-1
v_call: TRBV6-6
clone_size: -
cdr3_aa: CASSSLRGGVF

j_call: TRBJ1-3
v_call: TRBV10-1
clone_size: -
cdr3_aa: CASSVAIPRNTIYF

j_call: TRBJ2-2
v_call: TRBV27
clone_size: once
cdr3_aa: CASRPGQGAGNTGELFF

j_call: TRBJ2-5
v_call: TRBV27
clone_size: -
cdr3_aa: CASSRAGEGETQYF

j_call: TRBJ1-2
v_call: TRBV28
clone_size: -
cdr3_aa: CASSLWSGQDGYTF